A single sample gave rise to the 26 T cell receptor beta chains below, sequenced in a study of OX40 agonist ivuxolimab in advanced cancers. Measured with immunoSEQ multiplex PCR; TCRdb has only the in-frame clones, and not every one. The table lists approximately 58,000 clones, roughly 85% of them singletons, with about 0.8% in the top ten. The input for sequencing was CD4+ or CD8+ T cells sorted from blood, taken in a trial of the OX40 agonist ivuxolimab. These receptors were collected from an adult with an advanced solid tumor such as melanoma, head and neck, liver or kidney cancer.

The chain couples TRBV5-6 to TRBJ2-7, with a possible D match to TRBD2 (5 bases). Germline V gene lookup returns CDR1 SGHDT and CDR2 YYEEEE. The CDR3 consists of 14 residues. V lost 6 bases to trimming and J lost 5 bases, with 18 bases between them. In nucleotides, the CDR3 is TGTGCCAGCACCGTCTTTATTGGAGGACACGAGCAGTACTTC. Residues: CASTVFIGGHEQYF.

This chain joins TRBV7-9 and TRBJ1-3; no definite D call. The CDR3 spans 13 residues. V lost 5 bases and J lost 0, with 5 bases in between. From germline, CDR1 is SEHNR and CDR2 FQNEAQ (reference sequence). CDR3 sequence: CASSPSSGNTIYF. The CDR3 DNA reads as TGTGCCAGCAGCCCCTCCTCTGGAAACACCATATATTTT.

This clone appeared a single time. The rearrangement uses TRBV5-8 and TRBJ2-1; 9 bases map to TRBD1. Per the germline V gene, CDR1 is SGHTS and CDR2 is YDEGEE. This CDR3 region has 14 residues. V lost 3 bases and J lost 6; bases outside the gene matches: 4. CDR3 nucleotide sequence: TGTGCCAGCAGCTCTAGGACAGGGGTCAATGAGCAGTTCTTC. It yields the protein CASSSRTGVNEQFF.

V is TRBV5-3 and J is TRBJ2-3, with D perhaps given as TRBD1 or TRBD2 (5 bases each). TRBV5-3 is assigned to the ORF class and has an uncertain function. Trimming took off 0 bases at V and 5 bases at J, with 19 bases between the two ends. This CDR3 contains 17 residues. For the CDR3, the DNA is TGTGCCAGAAGCTTGGCGGAGACCCGAGAGGGGAGAGATACGCAGTATTTT. Its protein is CARSLAETREGRDTQYF.

The chain combines TRBV11-1 with TRBJ2-4; D is perhaps TRBD1 (6 bases). V lost 3 bases to trimming and J lost 5 bases, with 8 bases between them. The CDR3 is 13 amino acids. The germline V gene has CDR1 SGHAT and CDR2 FQDESV (reference sequence). The DNA for the CDR3 is TGTGCCAGCAGCTTTAACAGGGAAAACATTCAGTACTTC. It yields the protein CASSFNRENIQYF.

The V call is TRBV19, the J call TRBJ1-3; 8 bases match TRBD1. V lost 4 bases and J lost 3; bases outside the gene matches: 5. Looked up from germline, CDR1 is LNHDA and CDR2 is SQIVND (reference sequence). The CDR3 is 15 residues long. The CDR3 DNA is TGTGCCAGTAGTACGGCAGGGGGCGTTGGAAACACCATATATTTT. It codes for CASSTAGGVGNTIYF.

The chain joins TRBV2 to TRBJ1-1; 8 bases agree with TRBD1. Germline CDR1 and CDR2: SNHLY and FYNNEI. The trim removed 3 bases at V and 3 bases at J, leaving 3 bases unmatched. The CDR3 is 14 amino acids. This CDR3 is CASSDYRGDTEAFF. The CDR3 coding sequence is TGTGCCAGCAGTGATTACAGGGGGGACACTGAAGCTTTCTTT. The complete variable domain, with remaining parts taken from reference TRBV2 and TRBJ1-1, reads EPEVTQTPSHQVTQMGQEVILRCVPISNHLYFYWYRQILGQKVEFLVSFYNNEISEKSEIFDDQFSVERPDGSNFTLKIRSTKLEDSAMYFCASSDYRGDTEAFFGQGTRLTVV.

CDR3 loop: CASSIVVGNTGELFF. The CDR3 DNA is TGTGCCAGTAGTATAGTTGTCGGGAACACCGGGGAGCTGTTTTTT. This sequence joins TRBV19 and TRBJ2-2; no clear D. The length of the CDR3 is 15 residues. Trimming took 1 base from V and 1 from J, leaving 7 bases between them. Germline CDR1 and CDR2: LNHDA and SQIVND (reference sequence).

CDR3 coding DNA: TGCGCCAGCAGCCTAGGGGGGTTCAGTGAAGCTTTCTTT. The encoded protein is CASSLGGFSEAFF. The V gene is TRBV5-1, the J gene TRBJ1-1, with TRBD1 as a possible D gene (6 bases). Germline V gives CDR1 SGHRS, CDR2 YFSETQ. With 4 bases removed from V and 7 bases from J, the gap between germline ends came to 14 bases. The length of the CDR3 is 13 residues.

CDR3 loop: CASSSPWTGMNTEAFF. Written as DNA, the CDR3 is TGTGCCAGCAGCTCCCCGTGGACAGGGATGAACACTGAAGCTTTCTTT. The gene calls are TRBV7-6 and TRBJ1-1, with 8 bases aligning to TRBD1. CDR1 is SGHVS, CDR2 FNYEAQ, per germline. The V segment lost 4 bases and the J segment 0 bases; nucleotides outside the gene matches: 7. This CDR3 has 16 amino acids.

CDR3 nucleotide sequence: TGTGCCAGCAGCCCCTCTTCACTAGCGGGTACAGATACGCAGTATTTT. Translating gives CASSPSSLAGTDTQYF. The J gene is TRBJ2-3, the V gene TRBV4-2, with 9 bases aligning to TRBD2. Germline V gene data show CDR1 as LGHNA and CDR2 as YNFKEQ. Unmatched junction bases numbered 8, after V lost 4 bases and J lost 3 bases. The CDR3 runs to 16 residues.

The chain carries TRBV5-1 and TRBJ2-3, with 12 bases matching TRBD2. This CDR3 has 15 residues. CDR1 SGHRS and CDR2 YFSETQ come from the germline V gene. J lost 3 bases, V lost 5 bases, and 4 bases had no gene match. This chain's CDR3 is CASSSSGGGTDTQYF. CDR3 nucleotides: TGCGCCAGCAGTTCTAGCGGGGGGGGAACAGATACGCAGTATTTT.

The V call is TRBV19, the J call TRBJ2-5, with TRBD2 identical over 9 bases. Germline assignment: CDR1 LNHDA and CDR2 SQIVND (reference sequence). With V trimmed by 3 bases and J by 4 bases, 6 bases remained unmatched. This CDR3 region has 15 residues. The CDR3 loop is CASSIAAGGRETQYF. CDR3 DNA: TGTGCCAGTAGTATTGCAGCGGGAGGAAGAGAGACCCAGTACTTC.

This clone was observed a handful of times. The chain recombines TRBV18 with TRBJ1-3; tentative D call: TRBD1 (6 bases). CDR3 length: 16 amino acids. Germline loops: CDR1 KGHSH, CDR2 LQKENI. Trimming took 4 bases from V and 2 from J, leaving 15 bases between them. The CDR3 loop is CASSLHPGGPGNTIYF. The CDR3 DNA is TGTGCCAGCTCACTACACCCCGGGGGGCCTGGAAACACCATATATTTT.

DNA for the CDR3: TGTGCCAGCAGCTTCACTAGCGGGAGTATTACGCAGTATTTT. This encodes CASSFTSGSITQYF. This rearrangement joins TRBV7-2 to TRBJ2-3; 11 bases match TRBD2. Germline CDR1 SGHTA, CDR2 FQGNSA. The CDR3 spans 14 residues. With V trimmed by 3 bases and J by 8 bases, 4 bases remained unmatched.

The chain links TRBV2 to TRBJ1-1; D might be TRBD1 (6 bases). The CDR3 has 13 amino acids. The V end lost 6 bases, the J end lost 1 base, and 9 bases lay between the germline ends. Germline lookup yields CDR1 SNHLY and CDR2 FYNNEI. Here the CDR3 reads CASSGGKNTEAFF. DNA of the CDR3: TGTGCCAGCAGCGGGGGCAAGAACACTGAAGCTTTCTTT. Drawing the rest from reference TRBV2 and TRBJ1-1, the complete variable domain is EPEVTQTPSHQVTQMGQEVILRCVPISNHLYFYWYRQILGQKVEFLVSFYNNEISEKSEIFDDQFSVERPDGSNFTLKIRSTKLEDSAMYFCASSGGKNTEAFFGQGTRLTVV.

This chain connects TRBV29-1 to TRBJ1-4; tentatively, D is TRBD1 (6 bases). Trimming pared 3 bases from V and 6 bases from J, leaving 11 bases between. CDR3 length: 13 residues. The germline V gene has CDR1 SQVTM and CDR2 ANQGSEA. The CDR3 DNA follows: TGCAGCGTTGAGTGGAGGGGGTATGAAAAACTGTTTTTT. Its translation: CSVEWRGYEKLFF. Looking up the rest from reference TRBV29-1 and TRBJ1-4 gives the full variable domain: SAVISQKPSRDICQRGTSLTIQCQVDSQVTMMFWYRQQPGQSLTLIATANQGSEATYESGFVIDKFPISRPNLTFSTLTVSNMSPEDSSIYLCSVEWRGYEKLFFGSGTQLSVL.

CDR3 protein: CASSRDRAYEQYF. Here the CDR3 DNA reads TGTGCCAGCAGCCGGGACAGAGCCTACGAGCAGTACTTC. The V and J genes are TRBV7-9 and TRBJ2-7; 7 bases are a match to TRBD1. V lost 5 bases and J lost 2; bases outside the gene matches: 3. The CDR3 sequence is 13 residues long. Germline V gives CDR1 SEHNR, CDR2 FQNEAQ (reference sequence). Drawing the rest from reference TRBV7-9 and TRBJ2-7, the complete variable domain is DTGVSQNPRHKITKRGQNVTFRCDPISEHNRLYWYRQTLGQGPEFLTYFQNEAQLEKSRLLSDRFSAERPKGSFSTLEIQRTEQGDSAMYLCASSRDRAYEQYFGPGTRLTVT.

The V call is TRBV27, the J call TRBJ1-4; 8 positions match TRBD1. The CDR3 length is 17 residues. V was pared by 1 base and J by 2 bases, with 6 bases of the junction left unmatched. CDR1 MNHEY and CDR2 SMNVEV come from the germline V gene (reference sequence). The CDR3 sequence: CASSLWGQGATNEKLFF. For the CDR3, the DNA is TGTGCCAGCAGTTTATGGGGGCAGGGGGCTACTAATGAAAAACTGTTTTTT. Supplemented by reference TRBV27 and TRBJ1-4, the full variable domain reads EAQVTQNPRYLITVTGKKLTVTCSQNMNHEYMSWYRQDPGLGLRQIYYSMNVEVTDKGDVPEGYKVSRKEKRNFPLILESPSPNQTSLYFCASSLWGQGATNEKLFFGSGTQLSVL.

The chain uses TRBV21-1 and TRBJ1-1; the table's D call TRBD1 went unverified against the DNA. TRBV21-1 represents a pseudogene. The CDR3 contains 17 residues. CDR3 loop: CASSKCPPGQANTEAFF. The DNA of the CDR3 is TGTGCCAGCAGCAAATGCCCCCCGGGACAGGCTAACACTGAAGCTTTCTTT.

This chain joins TRBV5-4 and TRBJ2-7, with 11 bases that match TRBD2. Germline CDR1 is SGHNT and CDR2 is YYREEE (reference sequence). This CDR3 has 17 residues. After removal of 1 base from V and 1 base from J, the junction contained 7 bases not matched to a gene. Here the CDR3 reads CASSLSGTSGLSYEQYF. CDR3 nucleotide sequence: TGTGCCAGCAGCTTGTCGGGGACTAGCGGTCTTTCCTACGAGCAGTACTTC.

This rearrangement joins TRBV18 to TRBJ2-2, with a tentative D call TRBD2 (5 bases). This CDR3 comprises 21 residues. V was clipped by 2 bases and J by 5 bases, with 30 bases between them. Germline CDR1 is KGHSH and CDR2 is LQKENI. The CDR3: CASSPSRSDSVRVPGTGELFF. The CDR3 DNA follows: TGTGCCAGCTCACCATCTAGGTCGGATTCCGTGCGAGTCCCGGGAACCGGGGAGCTGTTTTTT.

The CDR3, as DNA: TGTGCCAGCAACCCCGCGGGTGGCTCAAATCAGCCCCAGCATTTT. Its translation: CASNPAGGSNQPQHF. V and J are TRBV2 and TRBJ1-5; no clear D gene. Germline CDR1 SNHLY, CDR2 FYNNEI. The V end lost 7 bases, the J end lost 4 bases, and 17 bases lay between the germline ends. This CDR3 region has 15 residues.

The chain carries TRBV18 and TRBJ1-1; weak D call: TRBD1 (6 bases). Trimming pared 2 bases from V and 3 bases from J, leaving 13 bases between. The CDR3 covers 15 residues. Germline V lookup: CDR1 KGHSH, CDR2 LQKENI. CDR3 loop: CASSPSRQAHTEAFF. The CDR3 DNA reads TGTGCCAGCTCACCATCTCGACAGGCCCACACTGAAGCTTTCTTT.

This chain connects TRBV5-4 to TRBJ2-6; D not resolved. V lost 2 bases, J lost 0 bases, and 0 bases lay in between. In germline, CDR1 is SGHNT, CDR2 YYREEE (reference sequence). The CDR3 covers 13 residues. CDR3 loop: CASSFSGANVLTF. The CDR3 DNA follows: TGTGCCAGCAGCTTCTCTGGGGCCAACGTCCTGACTTTC. Looking up the rest from reference TRBV5-4 and TRBJ2-6 gives the full variable domain: ETGVTQSPTHLIKTRGQQVTLRCSSQSGHNTVSWYQQALGQGPQFIFQYYREEENGRGNFPPRFSGLQFPNYSSELNVNALELDDSALYLCASSFSGANVLTFGAGSRLTVL.

This clone was counted once. In DNA, the CDR3 is TGCGCCAGCAGCCGAGGACAGGGCATGAACACTGAAGCTTTCTTT. This codes for CASSRGQGMNTEAFF. V usage is TRBV5-1 and J usage is TRBJ1-1, with 8 bases identical to TRBD1. CDR3 length equals 15 residues. The V segment lost 4 bases and the J segment 0 bases; nucleotides outside the gene matches: 5. Germline CDR1 is SGHRS and CDR2 is YFSETQ.